One and the same sample provided the 15 T cell receptor beta chains below, sequenced in a study of CD8 T cells in ankylosing spondylitis. The study, taken as a whole, reports: In ankylosing spondylitis blood, a motif of about 8 highly homologous TCR beta variants appeared characteristic.

These TCRs' antigens remain unknown. TCRdb reanalysed the 5' RACE reads using MiXCR and keeps one entry per CDR3 protein. The sample comprises almost 400,000 distinct CDR3 sequences, about 20% of which are singletons, and approximately 15% rests with the top ten. Material: blood, either unsorted or a sorted T cell fraction (not recorded which). All receptors come from a male donor with ankylosing spondylitis.

The chain couples TRBV7-9 to TRBJ1-1, with D hard to call. CDR1 and CDR2 from the germline V gene are SEHNR and FQNEAQ (reference sequence). The CDR3 loop spans 13 amino acids. Trimming pared 7 bases from V and 1 base from J, leaving 10 bases between. In nucleotides, the CDR3 is TGTGCCAGCACCACAAGACAGAACACTGAAGCTTTCTTT. Its translation: CASTTRQNTEAFF.

This clonotype came up many times. The chain has TRBV12-3 or TRBV12-4 and TRBJ1-2; weak D call: TRBD1 (6 bases). V dropped 4 bases and J dropped 5 bases, with 20 bases sitting between them. The CDR3 is 16 amino acids. The CDR3 bases are TGTGCCAGCAGTTCACCCACAGGGAGAGGACTTTATGGCTACACCTTC. Translated: CASSSPTGRGLYGYTF.

The chain joins TRBV7-8 to TRBJ2-1; 8 nucleotides match TRBD2. Per the germline V gene, CDR1 is SGHVS and CDR2 is FQNEAQ. After removal of 5 bases from V and 10 bases from J, the junction contained 19 bases not matched to a gene. The CDR3 spans 17 residues. The CDR3 nucleotides are TGTGCCAGCAGCCTAGTGGGGGGGCTAGCGGGTATTGGGGAGCAGTTCTTC. Encoded protein: CASSLVGGLAGIGEQFF.

This clonotype has ten or more counts. The gene calls are TRBV7-2 and TRBJ2-5, with no clear D. CDR1 and CDR2 from the germline V gene are SGHTA and FQGNSA. The CDR3 extends over 13 amino acids. V lost 3 bases and J lost 5, with 10 bases in between. The CDR3 loop reads CASSFTAVETQYF. The CDR3 bases are TGTGCCAGCAGCTTTACAGCTGTCGAGACCCAGTACTTC.

This clonotype was picked up a small number of times. The CDR3 sequence: CASSSPRGVTEAFF. In DNA, the CDR3 is TGTGCCAGCAGCTCCCCGCGGGGGGTCACTGAAGCTTTCTTT. This chain uses TRBV7-9 with TRBJ1-1; perhaps TRBD1 as D (5 bases). This CDR3 has 14 residues. The V gene's germline CDR1 is SEHNR and CDR2 FQNEAQ (reference sequence). V lost 4 bases and J lost 4, with 13 bases in between.

The V and J genes are TRBV4-1 and TRBJ1-4, with TRBD1 as a possible D gene (6 bases). This CDR3 comprises 19 residues. Between the trimmed V and J ends, which lost 3 bases and 0 bases, there was a span of 20 bases. The germline CDR1 and CDR2 sequences are MGHRA and YSYEKL. The CDR3 sequence: CASSHFRDTRRTTNEKLFF. The DNA for the CDR3 is TGCGCCAGCAGCCATTTCAGGGACACTCGACGGACAACTAATGAAAAACTGTTTTTT.

The gene calls are TRBV9 and TRBJ2-3, with D unresolved. The CDR3 consists of 13 residues. The germline V gene has CDR1 SGDLS and CDR2 YYNGEE. Trimming left V 0 bases short and J 5 bases short, with 7 bases between. The CDR3 DNA is TGTGCCAGCAGCGTAGGTCTTGAAGATACGCAGTATTTT. This codes for CASSVGLEDTQYF.

This clonotype has ten or more counts. This chain connects TRBV10-3 to TRBJ2-1, with TRBD2 matching over 7 bases. The CDR3 has 15 amino acids. Germline CDR1 reads ENHRY; CDR2 reads SYGVKD. The ends lost 5 bases at V and 7 bases at J; junction bases unmatched: 11. The CDR3 region has the DNA TGTGCCATCAGTTCAGAGCGGGGTTCGGGGAATGAGCAGTTCTTC. It specifies CAISSERGSGNEQFF.

To note about this clonotype: One junction end does not reproduce the germline sequence, and a read error may be involved. The rearrangement links TRBV20-1 to TRBJ2-7; 8 bases are a match to TRBD2. This CDR3 has 17 amino acids. Germline lookup yields CDR1 DFQATT and CDR2 SNEGSKA (reference sequence). In DNA, the CDR3 is TGCTGTGCATCCCCGGGGGGGGCAAAAGGGCCTCTGGGGGAGCAGTACTTC. Protein sequence: CCASPGGAKGPLGEQYF.

This clonotype was seen a few times. V usage is TRBV15 and J usage is TRBJ2-1; D is perhaps TRBD2 (5 bases). CDR3 size: 16 residues. The V end was cut by 1 base, the J end by 0 bases, with 10 bases between. The germline V gene encodes CDR1 LNHNV and CDR2 YYDKDF (reference sequence). CDR3 sequence reads: CATSRVGELSYNEQFF. The CDR3 DNA is TGTGCCACCAGCAGAGTTGGGGAGCTCTCCTACAATGAGCAGTTCTTC.

This chain uses TRBV10-3 with TRBJ2-2; unclear D gene. The germline CDR1 and CDR2 sequences are ENHRY and SYGVKD. Deletions cut 6 bases from V and 4 bases from J, with 15 bases between. The CDR3 contains 15 residues. The CDR3 DNA is TGTGCCATCAGCCTAGGTTATGGAAGCACCGGGGAGCTGTTTTTT. It specifies CAISLGYGSTGELFF.

There are a few counts of this clonotype. The J gene is TRBJ2-1, the V gene TRBV5-1; the match to TRBD2 covers 10 bases. Germline V gene data show CDR1 as SGHRS and CDR2 as YFSETQ. The CDR3 is 15 amino acids. Losses at the gene ends were 9 bases for V and 8 bases for J; bases not matched to a gene: 14. The chain's CDR3 is CATHFDIAGGDEQFF. CDR3 nucleotides: TGCGCCACCCACTTCGACATAGCGGGAGGTGATGAGCAGTTCTTC.

The chain recombines TRBV18 with TRBJ1-1; D possibly corresponds to TRBD1 (5 bases). Trimming left V 5 bases short and J 3 bases short, with 10 bases between. In germline, CDR1 is KGHSH, CDR2 LQKENI. The length of the CDR3 is 13 residues. In nucleotides, the CDR3 is TGTGCCAGCTCAGGGGGTGTGGACACTGAAGCTTTCTTT. This encodes CASSGGVDTEAFF.

This clonotype showed up many times. The chain links TRBV12-3 or TRBV12-4 to TRBJ2-3, with D possibly matching TRBD2 (6 bases). This CDR3 contains 16 residues. With 7 bases removed from V and 0 bases from J, the gap between germline ends came to 17 bases. The CDR3 protein is CASKLLSGPSTDTQYF. In DNA, the CDR3 is TGTGCCAGCAAATTGCTTAGCGGACCCAGCACAGATACGCAGTATTTT.

The chain joins TRBV29-1 to TRBJ1-2; perhaps TRBD1 as D (6 bases). Trimming stripped 4 bases from V and 7 bases from J, with 10 bases between. CDR3 length: 11 residues. Germline V gene data show CDR1 as SQVTM and CDR2 as ANQGSEA. The CDR3 sequence: CSVGQVGGYTF. DNA of the CDR3: TGCAGCGTTGGACAGGTCGGTGGCTACACCTTC.